Listed here are 3 T cell receptor beta chains from one sample, sequenced in a study of T cell responses to AZD1222 COVID-19 vaccine. Sequencing was performed with immunoSEQ multiplex PCR; in TCRdb, only in-frame clones are kept and a portion is missing. The sample lists some 98,000 clones, 70% to 90% seen once, with roughly 15% in the top ten. This sample comprised peripheral blood, obtained on day 0 of AZD1222 vaccination. These receptors all come from an adult in good health.

This clone was seen once. The CDR3 here is CASSQDTGSYGYTF. The CDR3 bases are TGTGCCAGCAGCCAAGATACAGGGAGCTATGGCTACACCTTC. The V call is TRBV4-2, the J call TRBJ1-2, with D perhaps matching TRBD1 (6 bases). The CDR3 contains 14 residues. V was trimmed by 0 bases and J by 4 bases, leaving 9 bases between them. Germline CDR1 reads LGHNA; CDR2 reads YNFKEQ.

The DNA of the CDR3 is TGTGTACGGGGGGCGGTCAGTGTACGCATGAACACTGAAGCTTTCTTT. This gives the protein CVRGAVSVRMNTEAFF. J is TRBJ1-1 and V is TRBV30; possible D gene TRBD1, 6 bases. Germline values: CDR1 GTSNPN, CDR2 SVGIG (reference sequence). The CDR3 has 16 amino acids.

The chain has TRBV19 and TRBJ2-3; the match to TRBD1 covers 8 bases. J was trimmed by 2 bases and V by 7 bases; bases with no gene match: 5. Germline V gene lookup returns CDR1 LNHDA and CDR2 SQIVND (reference sequence). The CDR3 contains 14 residues. CDR3 DNA sequence: TGTGCCAGTAATCGACAGGGGTACACAGATACGCAGTATTTT. Translation: CASNRQGYTDTQYF.